A selection of T cell receptor beta chains follows, all from one sample in a study of T cell changes during pregnancy in multiple sclerosis. Sequencing used immunoSEQ multiplex PCR; TCRdb keeps in-frame clones, though not all of them. The data show about 66,000 clones, over 75% seen once. The specimen comprised CD8+ T cells from peripheral blood mononuclear cells, sampled before pregnancy. Receptors originate from a female donor with multiple sclerosis, enrolled in a pregnancy study. Both conserved end residues are part of each CDR3.

V gene: TRBV29-1; J gene: TRBJ2-1; CDR3 protein: CSGVAHEQFF
V gene: TRBV25-1; J gene: TRBJ1-6; CDR3 protein: CASSQGQGGYNSPLHF
V gene: TRBV13; J gene: TRBJ2-7; CDR3 protein: CASSLEGRDRGYEQYF
V gene: TRBV27; J gene: TRBJ2-1; CDR3 protein: CASSETGDPYNEQFF
V gene: TRBV6-6; J gene: TRBJ2-7; CDR3 protein: CASSALLSSYEQYF
V gene: TRBV6-1; J gene: TRBJ2-3; CDR3 protein: CASSEGAGSTDTQYF
V gene: TRBV13; J gene: TRBJ1-1; CDR3 protein: CASGRTGLSAFF
V gene: TRBV30; J gene: TRBJ1-4; CDR3 protein: CAWRDRDRGGEKLFF
V gene: TRBV18; J gene: TRBJ1-1; CDR3 protein: CASSRGNTEAFF
V gene: TRBV15; J gene: TRBJ2-3; CDR3 protein: CATREGLVGDTQYF
V gene: TRBV6-6; J gene: TRBJ2-1; CDR3 protein: CASSYSPGGGMGEQFF
V gene: TRBV29-1; J gene: TRBJ2-6; CDR3 protein: CSVVAGRANVLTF
V gene: TRBV2; J gene: TRBJ2-5; CDR3 protein: CASNLKTSSGGVPLIQETQYF
V gene: TRBV19; J gene: TRBJ1-6; CDR3 protein: CASSAGVNSPLHF
V gene: TRBV6-1; J gene: TRBJ2-4; CDR3 protein: CATWGFGLAENIQYF
V gene: TRBV9; J gene: TRBJ2-2; CDR3 protein: CASSLTGGTGELFF
V gene: TRBV6-5; J gene: TRBJ2-5; CDR3 protein: CASSRGIQETQYF
V gene: TRBV18; J gene: TRBJ1-3; CDR3 protein: CASSPDRAGNTIYF